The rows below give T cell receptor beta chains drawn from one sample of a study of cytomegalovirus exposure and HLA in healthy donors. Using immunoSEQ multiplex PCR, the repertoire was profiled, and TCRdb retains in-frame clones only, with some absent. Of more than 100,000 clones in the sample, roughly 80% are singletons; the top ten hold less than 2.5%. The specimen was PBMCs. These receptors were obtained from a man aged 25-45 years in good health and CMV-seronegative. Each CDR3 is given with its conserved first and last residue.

CASSAFPAATSTDTQYF	TRBV18	TRBJ2-3
CASSPPGGQLDTGELFF	TRBV5-1	TRBJ2-2
CASSKNRGGTGELFF	TRBV28	TRBJ2-2
CASSWLGTRETQYF	TRBV5-1	TRBJ2-5
CASSLDQDSVNTEAFF	TRBV7-6	TRBJ1-1
CASSLYAGQSAFTREQYF	TRBV7-2	TRBJ2-7
CASSLGGAWMYEQFF	TRBV5-6	TRBJ2-1
CASSPGEGWHGYTF	TRBV11-2	TRBJ1-2
CASSLGQFLNTEAFF	TRBV5-6	TRBJ1-1
CASRRTGGGTEAFF	TRBV2	TRBJ1-1
CASSRDRVSYEAFF	TRBV28	TRBJ1-1
CASSLSGQGGEKLFF	TRBV28	TRBJ1-4
CASSITGTGDEQYF	TRBV28	TRBJ2-7
CASSYSGQGPRNGYTF	TRBV6-6	TRBJ1-2
CASSEAGGPSEQYF	TRBV10-2	TRBJ2-7
CASSLAGIGGGGNTIYF	TRBV5-1	TRBJ1-3
CASSLDTGTGLLYTF	TRBV5-1	TRBJ1-2
CASSPGTSVTDTQYF	TRBV7-9	TRBJ2-3
CASRLPGQGYEQYF	TRBV28	TRBJ2-7
CASSLRGAGSGELFF	TRBV5-1	TRBJ2-2
CASSLRRGNTEAFF	TRBV27	TRBJ1-1
CASSQDSYNEQFF	TRBV4-1	TRBJ2-1
CASSSPGGADTQYF	TRBV5-4	TRBJ2-3
CASKLQETQYF	TRBV5-1	TRBJ2-5
CASSSQGTEAFF	TRBV7-9	TRBJ1-1
CASSLEGGPYNEQFF	TRBV11-2	TRBJ2-1
CASSPIPGAYEAFF	TRBV5-6	TRBJ1-1
CASSLGLAPYNEQFF	TRBV28	TRBJ2-1
CASSSLKRLAGATDTQYF	TRBV6-4	TRBJ2-3
CASSVRWEGDTQYF	TRBV2	TRBJ2-3
CASSLDLGGAEYF	TRBV7-2	TRBJ2-4
CASSLRGGAEAFF	TRBV13	TRBJ1-1
CASSLDLGLYSGANGLTF	TRBV5-1	TRBJ2-6
CASNTNGDNTDTQYF	TRBV19	TRBJ2-3
CASSQTGKGLTEAFF	TRBV5-1	TRBJ1-1
CASSFSSADTDTQYF	TRBV5-1	TRBJ2-3